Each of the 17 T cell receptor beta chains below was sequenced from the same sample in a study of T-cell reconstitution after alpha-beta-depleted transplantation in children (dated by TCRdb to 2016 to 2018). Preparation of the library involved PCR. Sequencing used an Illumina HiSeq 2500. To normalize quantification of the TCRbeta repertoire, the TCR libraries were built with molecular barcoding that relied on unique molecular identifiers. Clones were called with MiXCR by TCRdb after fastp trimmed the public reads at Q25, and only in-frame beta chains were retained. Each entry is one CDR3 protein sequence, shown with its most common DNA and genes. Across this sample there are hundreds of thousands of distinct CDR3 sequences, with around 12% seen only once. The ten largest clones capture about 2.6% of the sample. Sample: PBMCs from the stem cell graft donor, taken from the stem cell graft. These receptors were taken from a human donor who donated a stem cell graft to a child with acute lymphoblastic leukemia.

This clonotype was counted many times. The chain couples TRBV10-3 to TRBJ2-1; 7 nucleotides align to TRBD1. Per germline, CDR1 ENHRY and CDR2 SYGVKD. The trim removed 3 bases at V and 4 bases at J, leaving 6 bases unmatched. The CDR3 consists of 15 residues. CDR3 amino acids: CAISDQDRRYNEQFF. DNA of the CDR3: TGTGCCATCAGTGATCAGGACAGGAGGTACAATGAGCAGTTCTTC.

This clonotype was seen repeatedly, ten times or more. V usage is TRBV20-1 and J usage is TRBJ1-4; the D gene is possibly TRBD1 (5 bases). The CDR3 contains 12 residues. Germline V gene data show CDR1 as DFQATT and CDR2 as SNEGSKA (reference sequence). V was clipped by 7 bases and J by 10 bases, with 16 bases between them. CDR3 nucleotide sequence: TGCAGTGTAGGGGTCACGGACCGAAAACTGTTTTTT. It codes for CSVGVTDRKLFF.

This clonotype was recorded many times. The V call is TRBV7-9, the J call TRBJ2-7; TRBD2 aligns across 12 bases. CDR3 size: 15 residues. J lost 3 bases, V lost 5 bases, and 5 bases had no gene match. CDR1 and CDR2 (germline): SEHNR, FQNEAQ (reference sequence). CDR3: CASSPTTSGGYEQYF. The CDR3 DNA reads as TGTGCCAGCAGCCCGACGACTAGCGGGGGCTACGAGCAGTACTTC.

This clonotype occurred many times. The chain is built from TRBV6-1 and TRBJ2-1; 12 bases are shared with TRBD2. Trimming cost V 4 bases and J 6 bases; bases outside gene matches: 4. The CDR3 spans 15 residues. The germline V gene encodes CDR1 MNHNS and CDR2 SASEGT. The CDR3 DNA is TGTGCCAGCAGTGTTACTAGCGGGGGGTTCAATGAGCAGTTCTTC. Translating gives CASSVTSGGFNEQFF.

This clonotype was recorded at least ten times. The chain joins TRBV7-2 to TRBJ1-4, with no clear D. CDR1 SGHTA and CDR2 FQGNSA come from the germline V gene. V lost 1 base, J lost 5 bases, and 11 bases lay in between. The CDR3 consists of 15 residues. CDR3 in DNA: TGTGCCAGCAGCTTAGTCGGGGTTGGGAATGAAAAACTGTTTTTT. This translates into CASSLVGVGNEKLFF.

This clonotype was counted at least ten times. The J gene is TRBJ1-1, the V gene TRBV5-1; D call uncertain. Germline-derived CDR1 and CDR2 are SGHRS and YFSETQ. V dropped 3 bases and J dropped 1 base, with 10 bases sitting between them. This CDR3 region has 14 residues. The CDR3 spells CASSYNIENTEAFF. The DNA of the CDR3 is TGCGCCAGCAGCTACAACATCGAGAACACTGAAGCTTTCTTT.

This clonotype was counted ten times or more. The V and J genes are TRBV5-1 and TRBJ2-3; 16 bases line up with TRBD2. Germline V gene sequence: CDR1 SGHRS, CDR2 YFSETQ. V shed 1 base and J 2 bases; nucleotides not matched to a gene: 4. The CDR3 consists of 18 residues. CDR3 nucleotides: TGCGCCAGCAGCTTGTACGGGACTAGCGGGAGGGACACAGATACGCAGTATTTT. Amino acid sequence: CASSLYGTSGRDTDTQYF.

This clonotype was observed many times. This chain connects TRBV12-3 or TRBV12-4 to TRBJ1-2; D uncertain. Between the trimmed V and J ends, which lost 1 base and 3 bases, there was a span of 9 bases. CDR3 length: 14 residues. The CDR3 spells CASSLGGDDYGYTF. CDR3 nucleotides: TGTGCCAGCAGTTTAGGTGGGGATGACTATGGCTACACCTTC.

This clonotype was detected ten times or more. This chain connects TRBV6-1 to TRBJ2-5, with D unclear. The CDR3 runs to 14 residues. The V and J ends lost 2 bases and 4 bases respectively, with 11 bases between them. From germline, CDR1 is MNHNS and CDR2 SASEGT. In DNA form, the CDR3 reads TGTGCCAGCAGTGAACCCCTGCCCCGAGAGACCCAGTACTTC. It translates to CASSEPLPRETQYF.

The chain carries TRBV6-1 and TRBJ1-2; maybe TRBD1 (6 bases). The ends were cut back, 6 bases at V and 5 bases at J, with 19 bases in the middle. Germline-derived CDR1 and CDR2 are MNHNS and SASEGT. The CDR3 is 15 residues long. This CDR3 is CASRTSGDRRYGYTF. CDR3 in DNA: TGTGCCAGCAGGACGTCAGGGGATCGAAGGTATGGCTACACCTTC.

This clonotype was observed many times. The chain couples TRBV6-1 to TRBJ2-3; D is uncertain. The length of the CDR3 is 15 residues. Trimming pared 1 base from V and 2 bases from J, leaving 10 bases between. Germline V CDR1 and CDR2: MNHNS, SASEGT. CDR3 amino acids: CASSEGRAITDTQYF. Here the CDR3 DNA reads TGTGCCAGCAGTGAAGGTCGAGCGATCACAGATACGCAGTATTTT.

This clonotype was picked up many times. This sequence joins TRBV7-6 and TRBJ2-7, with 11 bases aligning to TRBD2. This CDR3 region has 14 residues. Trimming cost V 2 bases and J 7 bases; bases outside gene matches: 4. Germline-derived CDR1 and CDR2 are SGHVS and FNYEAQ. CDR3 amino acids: CASSLTSGSPEQYF. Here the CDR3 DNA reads TGTGCCAGCAGCTTAACTAGCGGGAGCCCGGAGCAGTACTTC.

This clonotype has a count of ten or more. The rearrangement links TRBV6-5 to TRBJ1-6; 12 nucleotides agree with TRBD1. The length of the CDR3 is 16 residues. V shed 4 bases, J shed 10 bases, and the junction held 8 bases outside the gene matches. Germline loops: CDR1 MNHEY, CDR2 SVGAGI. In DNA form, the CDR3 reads TGTGCCAGCAGTTTCCATAGGGGACAGGGGGCATCACCCCTCCACTTT. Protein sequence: CASSFHRGQGASPLHF.

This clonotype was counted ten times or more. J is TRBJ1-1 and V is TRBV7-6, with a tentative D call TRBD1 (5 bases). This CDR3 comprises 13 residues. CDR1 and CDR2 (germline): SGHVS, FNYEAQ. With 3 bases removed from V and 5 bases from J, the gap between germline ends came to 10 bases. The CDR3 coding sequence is TGTGCCAGCAGCTTCAGGGTTCGGACTGAAGCTTTCTTT. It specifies CASSFRVRTEAFF.

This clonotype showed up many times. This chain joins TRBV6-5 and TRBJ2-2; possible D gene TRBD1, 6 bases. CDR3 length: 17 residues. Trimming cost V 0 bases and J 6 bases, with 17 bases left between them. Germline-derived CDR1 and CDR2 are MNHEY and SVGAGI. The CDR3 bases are TGTGCCAGCAGTTACTCTAGGGGGATTTATTCTCCCGGGGAGCTGTTTTTT. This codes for CASSYSRGIYSPGELFF.

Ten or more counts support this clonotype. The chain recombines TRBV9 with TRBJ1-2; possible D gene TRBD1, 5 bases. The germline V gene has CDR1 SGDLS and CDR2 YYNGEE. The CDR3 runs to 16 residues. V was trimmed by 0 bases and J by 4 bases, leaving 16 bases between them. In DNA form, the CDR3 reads TGTGCCAGCAGCGTAGGTTTAAGAGGGGACGGCTATGGCTACACCTTC. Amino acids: CASSVGLRGDGYGYTF.

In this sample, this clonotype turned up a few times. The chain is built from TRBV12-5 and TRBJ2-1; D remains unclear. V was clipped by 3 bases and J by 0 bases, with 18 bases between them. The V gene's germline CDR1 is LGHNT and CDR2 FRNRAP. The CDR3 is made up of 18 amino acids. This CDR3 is CASGFIPDGVSSYNEQFF. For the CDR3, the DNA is TGTGCTAGTGGTTTTATTCCGGACGGTGTAAGCTCCTACAATGAGCAGTTCTTC.